One TCR beta chain is described in this entry. The source of the sample is a study of early T cells in non-severe SARS-CoV-2 infection. TCRdb itself ran the 5' RACE reads through MiXCR, one entry per CDR3 protein. Of tens of thousands of distinct CDR3 sequences listed, 20% to 25% are singletons. This CDR3 spans 15 amino acids. Trimming cost V 4 bases and J 5 bases; bases outside gene matches: 5. Germline loops: CDR1 LGHDT, CDR2 YNNKEL (reference sequence). The clonotype comes from an adult who was a healthcare worker with PCR-confirmed SARS-CoV-2 infection or an uninfected control (not recorded which). The chain has TRBV3-1 and TRBJ1-4; 9 positions agree with TRBD1. Sequenced material: whole blood, taken at baseline. The CDR3 protein is CASSRQGDRNEKLFF. The CDR3 DNA reads TGTGCCAGCAGCCGACAGGGGGACAGGAATGAAAAACTGTTTTTT.